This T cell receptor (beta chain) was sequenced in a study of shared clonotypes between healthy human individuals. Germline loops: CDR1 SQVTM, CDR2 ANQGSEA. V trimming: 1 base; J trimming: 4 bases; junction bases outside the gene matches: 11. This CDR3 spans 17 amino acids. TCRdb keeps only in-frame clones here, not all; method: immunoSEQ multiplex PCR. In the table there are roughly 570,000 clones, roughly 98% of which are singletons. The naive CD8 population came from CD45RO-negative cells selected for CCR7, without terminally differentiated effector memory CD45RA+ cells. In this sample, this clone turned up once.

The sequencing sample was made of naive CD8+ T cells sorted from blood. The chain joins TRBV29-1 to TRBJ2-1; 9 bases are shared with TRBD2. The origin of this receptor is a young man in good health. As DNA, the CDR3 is TGCAGCGTTGAAGGTCGAGAGACTAGCGGAAGATACAATGAGCAGTTCTTC. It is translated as CSVEGRETSGRYNEQFF.